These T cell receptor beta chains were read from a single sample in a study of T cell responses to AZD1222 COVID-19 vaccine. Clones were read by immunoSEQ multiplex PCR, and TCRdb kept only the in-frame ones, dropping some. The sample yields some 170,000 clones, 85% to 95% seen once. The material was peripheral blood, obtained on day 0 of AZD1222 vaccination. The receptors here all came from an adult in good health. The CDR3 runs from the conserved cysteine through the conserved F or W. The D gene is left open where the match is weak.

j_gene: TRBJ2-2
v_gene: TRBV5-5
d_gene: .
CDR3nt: TGTGCCAGCAGCCCACTGGGGGGCGCGAACACCGGGGAGCTGTTTTTT
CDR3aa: CASSPLGGANTGELFF

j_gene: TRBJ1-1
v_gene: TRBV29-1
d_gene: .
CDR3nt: TGCAGCGTGAAACAGCTAGTGAACACTGAAGCTTTCTTT
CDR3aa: CSVKQLVNTEAFF

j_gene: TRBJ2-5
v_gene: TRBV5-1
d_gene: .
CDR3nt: TGCGCCAGCAGCCTTAGAGGAGGTACCGAGACCCAGTACTTC
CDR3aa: CASSLRGGTETQYF

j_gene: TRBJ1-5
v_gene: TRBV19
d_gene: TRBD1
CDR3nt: TGTGCCAGTAGTATATATCAGGGGACAGCCACTTATAGCAATCAGCCCCAGCATTTT
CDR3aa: CASSIYQGTATYSNQPQHF

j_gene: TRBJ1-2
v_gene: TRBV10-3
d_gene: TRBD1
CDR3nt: TGTGCCATCAGTGTTAGTAAGGACAGGGGCAACTATGGCTACACCTTC
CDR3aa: CAISVSKDRGNYGYTF

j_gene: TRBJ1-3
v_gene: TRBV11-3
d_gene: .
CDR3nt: TGTGCCAGCAGCCGTGACTCGCTTGGGAACACCATATATTTT
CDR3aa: CASSRDSLGNTIYF

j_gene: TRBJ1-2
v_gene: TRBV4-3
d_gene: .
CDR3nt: TGCGCCAGCAGCCAAGACCCCTTGATGGGCTACACCTTC
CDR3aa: CASSQDPLMGYTF

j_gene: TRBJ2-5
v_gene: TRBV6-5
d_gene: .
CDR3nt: TGTGCCAGCTGTAGGACAGAGGGGGAGACCCAGTACTTC
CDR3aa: CASCRTEGETQYF

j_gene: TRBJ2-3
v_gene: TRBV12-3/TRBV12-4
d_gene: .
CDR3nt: TGTGCCAGCAGTCTCTTCAAAGATACGCAGTATTTT
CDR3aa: CASSLFKDTQYF

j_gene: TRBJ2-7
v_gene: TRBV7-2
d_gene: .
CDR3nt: TGTGCCAGCAGCTTGCATAGGGGCAGCTCCTACGAGCAGTACTTC
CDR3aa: CASSLHRGSSYEQYF

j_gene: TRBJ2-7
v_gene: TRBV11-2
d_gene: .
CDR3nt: TGTGCCAGCAGCTTAGACCGCATGGTTCGCTACGAGCAGTACTTC
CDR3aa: CASSLDRMVRYEQYF

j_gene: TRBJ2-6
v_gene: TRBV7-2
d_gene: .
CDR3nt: TGTGCCAGCTATAGGGGCGGTGGGGCCAACGTCCTGACTTTC
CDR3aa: CASYRGGGANVLTF

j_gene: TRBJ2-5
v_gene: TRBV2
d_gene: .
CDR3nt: TGTGCCAGCAGTGGGATCGGGGTTGCACAAGAGACCCAGTACTTC
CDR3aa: CASSGIGVAQETQYF

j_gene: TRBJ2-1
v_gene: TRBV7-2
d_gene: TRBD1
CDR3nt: TGTGCCAGCAGCTTAGTAGGGGGCGCTTTTAATGAGCAGTTCTTC
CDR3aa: CASSLVGGAFNEQFF

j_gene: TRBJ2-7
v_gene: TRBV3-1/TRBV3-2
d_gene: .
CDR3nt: TGTGCCAGCAGCCAAGTGGGCAGGGGCCACGAGCAGTACTTC
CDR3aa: CASSQVGRGHEQYF

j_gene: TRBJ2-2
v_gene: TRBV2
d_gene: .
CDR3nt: TGTGCCAGCAGGGCCGGGTGGGGAACCGGGGAGCTGTTTTTT
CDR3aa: CASRAGWGTGELFF